Sequencing of this T cell receptor beta chain was carried out in a study of blood T cell repertoires in COVID-19. In the study overall: The samples span acute and convalescent COVID-19 from the United States, Italy and Spain. PBMCs, B-cell-depleted T cells, or T cells provided the cDNA or gDNA that made up the material.

Trimming at V came to 6 bases and at J to 0 bases, leaving 2 bases not matched to a gene. Germline lookup yields CDR1 MNHEY and CDR2 SMNVEV (reference sequence). The CDR3 has 16 amino acids. Per the original methods: The assay estimated nucleated cells by amplifying reference gene primers. Assay: immunoSEQ multiplex PCR; the TCRdb copy retains only in-frame clones and omits some. The V and J calls and clone size come from that table; D and trimming were worked out from the DNA. The sample includes some 51,000 clones, over 75% seen only once; the top ten take under 15%. This clone was observed a single time.

This TCR was sampled from a human donor with active COVID-19. The donor label of this sample is uncertain. Sequencing was carried out using peripheral blood. This chain uses TRBV27 with TRBJ2-2, with 12 bases matching TRBD2. The CDR3: CASRTSGSANTGELFF. CDR3 nucleotide sequence: TGTGCCAGCAGGACTAGCGGGAGTGCGAACACCGGGGAGCTGTTTTTT.